Described below is a single T cell receptor beta chain sequence and its context. The data were taken from a study of blood T cell repertoires in COVID-19. The wider study: COVID-19 samples from acute and convalescent phases originated in the United States, Italy and Spain. PBMCs, B-cell-depleted T cells, or T cells provided the cDNA or gDNA that made up the material.

In the study's own analysis: For nucleated cells, counts were estimated from reference gene primer amplification. Sequencing used immunoSEQ multiplex PCR; TCRdb keeps in-frame clones, though not all of them. D and trimming come from the DNA, and the V and J calls and clone size come from that table. The sample carries approximately 140,000 clones, approximately 80% recorded once. This CDR3 is 17 amino acids long. Germline values: CDR1 MDHEN, CDR2 SYDVKM. With 2 bases removed from V and 0 bases from J, the gap between germline ends came to 11 bases. The sequence was collected from a woman aged 40 to 50 with active or convalescent COVID-19. The chain has TRBV28 and TRBJ1-6; no reliable D call. Sequencing was done on a sample of peripheral blood. CDR3 region: CASSLQRESSYNSPLHF. The CDR3, as DNA: TGTGCCAGCAGTTTACAGCGCGAGAGCTCCTATAATTCACCCCTCCACTTT.